The present T cell receptor (beta chain) was sequenced within a study of identical twins. General study results and limits: Possibly, invariant MAIT and iNKT cells partly confounded zero-insertion analyses. Fewer insertions characterized abundant cord blood beta clonotypes, whereas memory repertoires showed none.

Comments on this clonotype: Its antigen is unidentified.

Each CDR3 protein is one row after TCRdb ran MiXCR on the 5' RACE reads. The table shows hundreds of thousands of distinct CDR3 sequences, with approximately 18% occurring only once. Per the germline V gene, CDR1 is LGHNT and CDR2 is FRNRAP. V shed 2 bases and J shed 10 bases, with 9 bases lying between them. This CDR3 is built from 12 residues. This same sample was also taken into another study, of T cells expressing NK-cell markers. Turning to that study: CD3+CD56+NKG2C+, CD3+CD56+NKG2C- and CD3+CD56-NKG2C+ T cells, once sorted, supplied the TCR beta repertoires. HCMV serostatus: seven of eight sequenced donors positive, one negative.

The sequence came from a woman aged 18 to 35 in good health. This chain joins TRBV12-5 and TRBJ2-1; D gene ambiguous. Sequenced: PBMCs. CDR3 region: CASGLTRTEQFF. In DNA, the CDR3 is TGTGCTAGTGGTTTGACCAGAACCGAGCAGTTCTTC.